Below, 7 T cell receptor beta chains from the same sample are listed, as sequenced in a study of radiation and T cells in renal cell carcinoma. Time point denoted: baseline pretreatment blood. Documented treatment: 15 Gy SBRT to primary tumor, nephrectomy 4 weeks later. The data were produced by immunoSEQ multiplex PCR, yet TCRdb's version contains in-frame clones alone and is incomplete. The sample carries some 150,000 clones, about 88% recorded once. This material consisted of blood, taken from a patient whose treatment included radiotherapy and nephrectomy. The origin of the receptors is a woman aged 50 to 65 with renal cell carcinoma.

This chain links TRBV5-1 with TRBJ2-5; a possible D gene is TRBD1 (6 bases). V was cut by 0 bases and J by 5 bases, with 14 bases left in between. The V gene's germline CDR1 is SGHRS and CDR2 YFSETQ. The CDR3 loop spans 15 amino acids. Here the CDR3 DNA reads TGCGCCAGCAGCTTGGTAGGTGCGGACAGCGAGACCCAGTACTTC. This gives the protein CASSLVGADSETQYF.

V and J are TRBV9 and TRBJ2-3, with 9 bases identical to TRBD2. The germline CDR1 and CDR2 sequences are SGDLS and YYNGEE. The CDR3 is made up of 17 amino acids. J gave up 5 bases and V 0 bases, and 10 bases lay outside the gene matches. The CDR3 region is CASSVGWRGGQKDTQYF. CDR3 nucleotides: TGTGCCAGCAGCGTAGGGTGGCGGGGGGGCCAAAAAGATACGCAGTATTTT.

The chain couples TRBV7-2 to TRBJ2-3, with 10 bases that match TRBD2. The CDR3 length is 17 residues. CDR1 SGHTA and CDR2 FQGNSA come from the germline V gene. The V and J ends lost 1 base and 6 bases, in that order; junction bases with no gene match: 10. The CDR3 region has the DNA TGTGCCAGCAGCTTAGAAGGTAGCGGGGGGCCCTTGGATACGCAGTATTTT. It translates to CASSLEGSGGPLDTQYF.

The chain recombines TRBV25-1 with TRBJ1-2, with D unclear. This CDR3 has 14 residues. Deletions cut 6 bases from V and 2 bases from J, with 13 bases between. The germline CDR1 and CDR2 sequences are MGHDK and SYGVNS. Here the CDR3 reads CASSLGLSNYGYTF. The CDR3 DNA reads as TGTGCCAGCAGCCTTGGATTAAGCAACTATGGCTACACCTTC.

This sequence joins TRBV30 and TRBJ2-7; no reliable D call. This CDR3 has 12 amino acids. V shed 1 base and J shed 1 base, with 5 bases lying between them. CDR1 is GTSNPN and CDR2 is SVGIG in the germline V gene (reference sequence). CDR3 nucleotide sequence: TGTGCCTGGAGTGACAGATCCTACGAGCAGTACTTC. This translates into CAWSDRSYEQYF.

CDR3: CASSFGNAGYTF. In nucleotides, the CDR3 is TGTGCCAGCAGTTTTGGAAACGCGGGCTACACCTTC. V gene TRBV28 combines with J gene TRBJ1-2; D uncertain. Germline V gene data show CDR1 as MDHEN and CDR2 as SYDVKM. This CDR3 contains 12 residues. V lost 3 bases, J lost 8 bases, and 10 bases lay in between.

The chain uses TRBV7-3 and TRBJ2-7; TRBD1 agrees at 8 bases. The germline gives CDR1 SGHTA, CDR2 FQGTGA. Trimming at V came to 5 bases and at J to 4 bases, leaving 7 bases not matched to a gene. This CDR3 region has 14 residues. CDR3 amino acids: CASSPRQGPYEQYF. The CDR3 bases are TGTGCCAGCAGCCCCAGACAGGGGCCGTACGAGCAGTACTTC.